This entry features one TCR beta chain sequence. A second PCR, run for about 7 to 11 cycles, used a sample-barcoded 5' primer plus a J-beta primer mix. TCRdb used MiXCR to reprocess the 5' RACE reads, holding one entry per CDR3 protein. The sample lists some 800,000 distinct CDR3 sequences; about 42% were seen once. The CDR3 loop spans 16 amino acids. Trimming took off 0 bases at V and 4 bases at J, with 13 bases between the two ends. Germline V CDR1 and CDR2: MNHEY, SVGEGT. This entry belongs to a study of blood T cells in healthy people across ages. Study summary: Template-switching capture recovered about one barcoded beta molecule per two T cells.

The sequencing input was blood. V is TRBV6-2 or TRBV6-3 and J is TRBJ1-5; D gene uncertain. This receptor was taken from a man in his 60s in good health. CDR3 sequence: CASSYSLPDGNQPQHF. DNA of the CDR3: TGTGCCAGCAGTTACTCCCTACCTGACGGAAATCAGCCCCAGCATTTT.